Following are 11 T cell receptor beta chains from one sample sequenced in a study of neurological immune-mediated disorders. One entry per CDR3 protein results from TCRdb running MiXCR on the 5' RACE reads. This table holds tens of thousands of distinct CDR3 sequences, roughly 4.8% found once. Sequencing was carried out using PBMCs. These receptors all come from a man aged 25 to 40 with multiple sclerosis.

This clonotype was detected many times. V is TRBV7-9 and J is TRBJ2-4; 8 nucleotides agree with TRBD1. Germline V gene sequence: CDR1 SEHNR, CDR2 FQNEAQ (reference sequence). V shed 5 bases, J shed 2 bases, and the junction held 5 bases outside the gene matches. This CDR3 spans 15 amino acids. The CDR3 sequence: CASSVRTGPKNIQYF. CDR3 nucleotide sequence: TGTGCCAGCAGCGTACGGACAGGGCCCAAAAACATTCAGTACTTC.

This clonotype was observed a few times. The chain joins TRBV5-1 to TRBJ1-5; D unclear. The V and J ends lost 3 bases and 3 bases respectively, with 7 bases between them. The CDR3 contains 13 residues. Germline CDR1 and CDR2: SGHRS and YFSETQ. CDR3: CASSSTTNQPQHF. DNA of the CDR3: TGCGCCAGCAGCTCCACAACCAATCAGCCCCAGCATTTT. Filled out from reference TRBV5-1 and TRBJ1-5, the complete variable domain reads KAGVTQTPRYLIKTRGQQVTLSCSPISGHRSVSWYQQTPGQGLQFLFEYFSETQRNKGNFPGRFSGRQFSNSRSEMNVSTLELGDSALYLCASSSTTNQPQHFGDGTRLSIL.

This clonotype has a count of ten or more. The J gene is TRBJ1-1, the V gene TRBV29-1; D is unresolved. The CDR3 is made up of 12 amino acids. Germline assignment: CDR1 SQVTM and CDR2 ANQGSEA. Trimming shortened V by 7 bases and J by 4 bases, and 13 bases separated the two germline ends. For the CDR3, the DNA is TGCAGCGCCACCCCTTGGGGCACTGAAGCTTTCTTT. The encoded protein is CSATPWGTEAFF. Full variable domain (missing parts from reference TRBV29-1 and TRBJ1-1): SAVISQKPSRDICQRGTSLTIQCQVDSQVTMMFWYRQQPGQSLTLIATANQGSEATYESGFVIDKFPISRPNLTFSTLTVSNMSPEDSSIYLCSATPWGTEAFFGQGTRLTVV.

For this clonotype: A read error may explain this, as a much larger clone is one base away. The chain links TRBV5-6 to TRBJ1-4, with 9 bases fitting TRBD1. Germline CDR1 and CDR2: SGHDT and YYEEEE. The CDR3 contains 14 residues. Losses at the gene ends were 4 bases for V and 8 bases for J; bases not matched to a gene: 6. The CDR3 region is CASSGWDREEKLFF. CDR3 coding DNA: TGTGCCAGCAGCGGATGGGACAGGGAGGAAAAACTGTTTTTT.

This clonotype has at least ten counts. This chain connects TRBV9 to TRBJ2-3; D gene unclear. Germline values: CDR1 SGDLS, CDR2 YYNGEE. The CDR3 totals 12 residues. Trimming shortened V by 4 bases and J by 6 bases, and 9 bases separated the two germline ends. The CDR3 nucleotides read TGTGCCAGCAGCCTGAGACTGGATACGCAGTATTTT. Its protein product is CASSLRLDTQYF.

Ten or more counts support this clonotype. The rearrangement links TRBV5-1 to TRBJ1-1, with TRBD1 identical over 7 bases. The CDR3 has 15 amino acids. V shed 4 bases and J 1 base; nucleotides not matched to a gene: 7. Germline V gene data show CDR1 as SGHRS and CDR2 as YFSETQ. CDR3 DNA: TGCGCCAGCAGCCCGCAGGGGGACGGGAACACTGAAGCTTTCTTT. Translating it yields CASSPQGDGNTEAFF.

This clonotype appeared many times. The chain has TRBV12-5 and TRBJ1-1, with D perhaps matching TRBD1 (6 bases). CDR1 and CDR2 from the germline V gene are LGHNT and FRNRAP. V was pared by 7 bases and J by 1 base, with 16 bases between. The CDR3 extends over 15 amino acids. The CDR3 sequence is CASAPRGTSNTEAFF. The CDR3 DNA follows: TGTGCTAGTGCCCCCAGGGGCACCTCGAACACTGAAGCTTTCTTT.

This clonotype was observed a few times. The CDR3 nucleotides read TGTGCCAGCAATACGGGACAGTCCCGCATATTAACTGAAGCTTTCTTT. This gives the protein CASNTGQSRILTEAFF. The chain is built from TRBV12-3 or TRBV12-4 and TRBJ1-1, with 7 bases aligning to TRBD1. The CDR3 has 16 amino acids. J gave up 5 bases and V 7 bases, and 16 bases lay outside the gene matches.

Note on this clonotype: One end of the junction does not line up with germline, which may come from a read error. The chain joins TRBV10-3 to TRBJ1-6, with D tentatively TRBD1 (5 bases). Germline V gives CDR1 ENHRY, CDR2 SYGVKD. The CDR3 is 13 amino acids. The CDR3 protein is CAIKQTDNSPLNF. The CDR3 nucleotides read TGTGCCATCAAACAGACAGATAATTCACCCCTCAACTTT.

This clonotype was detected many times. CDR3 sequence: CSASQYGRKETQYF. CDR3 bases: TGCAGTGCTAGTCAGTACGGGAGGAAGGAGACCCAGTACTTC. The gene calls are TRBV20-1 and TRBJ2-5, with TRBD2 identical over 7 bases. Trimming at V came to 3 bases and at J to 5 bases, leaving 9 bases not matched to a gene. Germline V gene sequence: CDR1 DFQATT, CDR2 SNEGSKA (reference sequence). The CDR3 extends over 14 amino acids.

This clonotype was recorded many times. The CDR3 region has the DNA TGTGCCAGCAAGGAGCGGGGGGCAAGCACAGATACGCAGTATTTT. Translating gives CASKERGASTDTQYF. The chain uses TRBV6-5 and TRBJ2-3; 9 bases map to TRBD2. V trimming: 7 bases; J trimming: 0 bases; junction bases outside the gene matches: 5. This CDR3 is built from 15 residues. CDR1 MNHEY and CDR2 SVGAGI come from the germline V gene.